The TCR beta chain under discussion was sequenced for a study of T cell repertoires in cytomegalovirus infection. At the level of the study: Indications of both CMV infection and matching HLA type were provided by public TCR beta signatures.

General study findings and limits: Using cumulative public TCR beta family frequency, the authors identified those who carried CMV together with the relevant HLA. Clonotypes of TCR beta that were HLA-C-restricted and CMV-specific dominated the ex vivo response.

TCRdb processed the reads anew with MiXCR; each CDR3 protein has one entry. Here the sample spans about 330,000 distinct CDR3 sequences, roughly 34% being singletons. The V gene's germline CDR1 is GTSNPN and CDR2 SVGIG (reference sequence). Losses at the gene ends were 4 bases for V and 3 bases for J; bases not matched to a gene: 6. CDR3 length: 14 amino acids. A word on this clonotype: Antigen: not known.

This receptor was taken from a human donor in good health (CMV status not recorded). Some clones in this sample may be carry-over from other donors' samples. The chain links TRBV30 to TRBJ1-2; 9 nucleotides agree with TRBD1. The sequences come from cultured PBMCs, collected from culture after CMV antigen stimulation. The chain's CDR3 is CAWNLQGADYGYTF. The CDR3 DNA is TGTGCCTGGAACCTACAGGGGGCGGACTATGGCTACACCTTC.